The present T cell receptor (beta chain) was sequenced within a study of blood T cell repertoires in COVID-19. For the study at large: Researchers got acute and convalescent COVID-19 samples from the United States, Italy and Spain. T cells, B-cell-depleted T cells, or PBMCs provided the cDNA or gDNA that served as material.

Authors' analysis steps: Reference gene primer amplification yielded estimated nucleated cell counts. Clones were sequenced by immunoSEQ multiplex PCR, and TCRdb holds only the in-frame ones, with some missing. The D gene and trimming were derived from the DNA, and the V and J assignments and clone size from that table. Of approximately 70,000 clones listed, 65% to 80% are singletons. The V gene's germline CDR1 is SGHRS and CDR2 YFSETQ. The CDR3 totals 17 residues. The trim removed 6 bases at V and 2 bases at J, leaving 13 bases unmatched. The sequence derives from a man between 60 and 70 years old with active or convalescent COVID-19. The specimen sequenced was peripheral blood. The V and J genes are TRBV5-1 and TRBJ1-2; 10 bases line up with TRBD1. The CDR3 region has the DNA TGCGCCAGCACAGAAACCATGGGACAGGGGAGGAACTATGGCTACACCTTC. It specifies CASTETMGQGRNYGYTF. Full variable domain (missing parts from reference TRBV5-1 and TRBJ1-2): KAGVTQTPRYLIKTRGQQVTLSCSPISGHRSVSWYQQTPGQGLQFLFEYFSETQRNKGNFPGRFSGRQFSNSRSEMNVSTLELGDSALYLCASTETMGQGRNYGYTFGSGTRLTVV.